Shown below are 32 T cell receptor beta chains from a single sample sequenced in a study of shared clonotypes between healthy human individuals. The repertoire was sequenced with immunoSEQ multiplex PCR; TCRdb's copy has only in-frame clones and lacks some. The table records some 980,000 clones, approximately 80% of them present only once. The specimen sequenced was memory CD4+ T cells sorted from blood. As to subset: CD45RA-negative fraction. The receptors originated from a man aged 18 to 30 in good health.

This chain links TRBV4-1 with TRBJ1-5; D is unresolved. The CDR3 is made up of 17 amino acids. CDR1 is MGHRA, CDR2 YSYEKL, per germline. V was shortened by 1 base and J by 4 bases, with 17 bases between the two germline ends. CDR3 amino acids: CASSQGLAGKKNQPQHF. The DNA for the CDR3 is TGCGCCAGCAGCCAAGGTCTGGCAGGAAAGAAAAATCAGCCCCAGCATTTT.

This clone was observed a few times. V and J are TRBV7-9 and TRBJ1-5; a weak D match, TRBD1 (6 bases). This CDR3 is built from 17 residues. Germline CDR1 is SEHNR and CDR2 is FQNEAQ (reference sequence). V was cut by 2 bases and J by 6 bases, with 20 bases left in between. CDR3 sequence reads: CASSLRLPGQPGQPQHF. The DNA of the CDR3 is TGTGCCAGCAGCTTAAGACTACCCGGACAGCCGGGTCAGCCCCAGCATTTT.

The count of this clone is one. The chain couples TRBV5-6 to TRBJ2-3; D not resolved. Germline V gene sequence: CDR1 SGHDT, CDR2 YYEEEE. The V and J ends lost 3 bases and 1 base respectively, with 15 bases between them. This CDR3 region has 16 residues. The CDR3 DNA follows: TGTGCCAGCAGCTACGAATTAGGTGTGGGCACAGATACGCAGTATTTT. It codes for CASSYELGVGTDTQYF.

The CDR3 protein is CAWGGQGTNEKLFF. The CDR3 coding sequence is TGTGCCTGGGGAGGACAGGGAACTAATGAAAAACTGTTTTTT. The V gene is TRBV30, the J gene TRBJ1-4, with 8 nucleotides matching TRBD1. Germline-derived CDR1 and CDR2 are GTSNPN and SVGIG (reference sequence). This CDR3 comprises 14 residues. Trimming at V came to 5 bases and at J to 1 base, leaving 3 bases not matched to a gene.

The J gene is TRBJ2-3, the V gene TRBV7-9; the D is unclear. CDR3 size: 13 residues. Germline V gene sequence: CDR1 SEHNR, CDR2 FQNEAQ (reference sequence). V lost 7 bases and J 2 bases, leaving 10 bases between the germline ends. The CDR3 sequence: CASNGLNTDTQYF. The CDR3 DNA is TGTGCCAGCAACGGTCTGAACACAGATACGCAGTATTTT.

The chain is built from TRBV11-2 and TRBJ2-1; possibly TRBD2 for D (5 bases). This CDR3 region has 14 residues. The V gene lost 2 bases and the J gene lost 3 bases, with 8 bases spanning the gap. From germline, CDR1 is SGHAT and CDR2 FQNNGV. CDR3: CASSLLRDYNEQFF. CDR3 bases: TGTGCCAGCAGCTTATTACGGGACTACAATGAGCAGTTCTTC.

The chain couples TRBV5-1 to TRBJ1-6; 7 nucleotides match TRBD1. This CDR3 has 15 residues. Germline V lookup: CDR1 SGHRS, CDR2 YFSETQ. V gave up 3 bases and J gave up 10 bases; unmatched junction bases: 10. The CDR3, as DNA: TGCGCCAGCAGCTGGACAGGACCAAAGGGGTCACCCCTCCACTTT. Its protein is CASSWTGPKGSPLHF.

This clone has more than one count but fewer than ten. The CDR3 sequence: CASSVQAYNEQFF. CDR3 sequence (DNA): TGTGCCAGCAGTGTACAGGCGTACAATGAGCAGTTCTTC. V gene TRBV6-1 combines with J gene TRBJ2-1, with D possibly being TRBD1 (5 bases). The CDR3 totals 13 residues. Trimming removed 4 bases from V and 4 bases from J, with 8 bases in between. Germline CDR1 is MNHNS and CDR2 is SASEGT.

This CDR3 reads CATSRQGARAETQYF. The DNA of the CDR3 is TGTGCCACCAGCAGACAGGGGGCCAGGGCTGAGACCCAGTACTTC. V is TRBV15 and J is TRBJ2-5, with 8 bases lining up with TRBD1. V lost 2 bases to trimming and J lost 5 bases; unmatched junction nucleotides: 7. CDR1 and CDR2 (germline): LNHNV, YYDKDF (reference sequence). CDR3 size: 15 residues. Variable domain in full (rest from reference TRBV15 and TRBJ2-5): DAMVIQNPRYQVTQFGKPVTLSCSQTLNHNVMYWYQQKSSQAPKLLFHYYDKDFNNEADTPDNFQSRRPNTSFCFLDIRSPGLGDTAMYLCATSRQGARAETQYFGPGTRLLVL.

This clone turned up a few times. The genes are TRBV27 and TRBJ2-7, with no clear D. The germline CDR1 and CDR2 sequences are MNHEY and SMNVEV (reference sequence). The CDR3 covers 13 residues. Trimming removed 0 bases at V and 4 bases at J, with 7 bases between. CDR3 bases: TGTGCCAGCAGTTTATCCCCCGATTACGAGCAGTACTTC. It codes for CASSLSPDYEQYF.

J is TRBJ2-2 and V is TRBV7-6, with 7 bases lining up with TRBD1. Trimming took 0 bases from V and 8 from J; bases not matched to a gene: 9. The CDR3 runs 16 residues. Germline assignment: CDR1 SGHVS and CDR2 FNYEAQ. This CDR3 is CASSLASDRAFGELFF. CDR3 bases: TGTGCCAGCAGCTTAGCGTCAGACAGGGCATTTGGGGAGCTGTTTTTT.

This clone appeared many times. The CDR3: CASSFGQQETQYF. The CDR3 DNA reads as TGTGCCAGCTCATTCGGACAGCAAGAGACCCAGTACTTC. The gene calls are TRBV18 and TRBJ2-5; D is possibly TRBD1 (6 bases). CDR3 length: 13 amino acids. Germline V gene sequence: CDR1 KGHSH, CDR2 LQKENI. V lost 5 bases, J lost 2 bases, and 9 bases lay in between.

The CDR3 loop reads CAWIVRGQETQYF. The CDR3, as DNA: TGTGCCTGGATCGTACGGGGCCAAGAGACCCAGTACTTC. The chain employs TRBV30 and TRBJ2-5; tentatively, D is TRBD2 (5 bases). Trimming stripped 4 bases from V and 1 base from J, with 10 bases between. In germline, CDR1 is GTSNPN, CDR2 SVGIG (reference sequence). This CDR3 comprises 13 residues.

The chain combines TRBV5-6 with TRBJ2-3, with a weak D call TRBD2 (7 bases). Trimming removed 4 bases from V and 4 bases from J, with 16 bases in between. Germline CDR1 is SGHDT and CDR2 is YYEEEE. This CDR3 has 15 residues. CDR3 in DNA: TGTGCCAGCAGCCCGCGGGGCGGGGGCTCAGATACGCAGTATTTT. This encodes CASSPRGGGSDTQYF.

With respect to this clone: Additional DNA sequences in this sample encode the identical CDR3. Written as DNA, the CDR3 is TGTGCCAGCAGTTCGGGACCTTACGAGCAGTACTTC. This translates into CASSSGPYEQYF. The rearrangement links TRBV28 to TRBJ2-7; either TRBD1 or TRBD2 may supply D (5 bases each). Per the germline V gene, CDR1 is MDHEN and CDR2 is SYDVKM. CDR3 length equals 12 residues. Trimming took off 4 bases at V and 4 bases at J, with 8 bases between the two ends.

Notes on this clone: A far larger clone is just one base off, so this is likely a read error. The sample holds other DNA sequences that translate to the same CDR3. The chain links TRBV25-1 to TRBJ2-7, with 8 nucleotides matching TRBD1. The V gene's germline CDR1 is MGHDK and CDR2 SYGVNS. This CDR3 has 10 amino acids. The V gene end was trimmed by 10 bases and the J gene end by 7 bases; junction bases not matched to a gene: 3. The CDR3 protein is CANDRGEQYF. CDR3 DNA: TGTGCCAACGACAGGGGTGAGCAGTACTTC.

The chain carries TRBV28 and TRBJ2-1; 11 bases agree with TRBD1. There are 16 residues in the CDR3. Germline values: CDR1 MDHEN, CDR2 SYDVKM. Trimming took 2 bases from V and 4 from J; bases not matched to a gene: 4. The CDR3 loop is CASSLLGQGGYNEQFF. In DNA form, the CDR3 reads TGTGCCAGCAGTTTACTGGGACAGGGGGGTTACAATGAGCAGTTCTTC.

This clone was detected many times. The chain joins TRBV11-2 to TRBJ2-2; D may be TRBD2 (6 bases). V dropped 3 bases and J dropped 1 base, with 12 bases sitting between them. This CDR3 is built from 16 residues. CDR1 SGHAT and CDR2 FQNNGV come from the germline V gene. CDR3 residues: CASSLGGRKNTGELFF. The CDR3 region has the DNA TGTGCCAGCAGCTTGGGGGGTCGGAAGAACACCGGGGAGCTGTTTTTT.

This clone was seen once. The V call is TRBV28, the J call TRBJ1-1, with D perhaps matching TRBD1 (5 bases). Germline V gene lookup returns CDR1 MDHEN and CDR2 SYDVKM. The CDR3 has 12 amino acids. The germline V and J ends were trimmed by 5 bases and 9 bases, with 13 bases remaining between them. The CDR3 spells CASSPRQPKAFF. The CDR3 DNA is TGTGCCAGCAGTCCCCGACAGCCTAAAGCTTTCTTT.

The CDR3, as DNA: TGTGCCAGCTCACCACTCGGACAGGGGGACCGGTCACCCCTCCACTTT. This codes for CASSPLGQGDRSPLHF. This chain connects TRBV18 to TRBJ1-6; 10 bases agree with TRBD1. The CDR3 runs to 16 residues. The V gene end was trimmed by 1 base and the J gene end by 10 bases; junction bases not matched to a gene: 7. Germline lookup yields CDR1 KGHSH and CDR2 LQKENI. Drawing the rest from reference TRBV18 and TRBJ1-6, the complete variable domain is NAGVMQNPRHLVRRRGQEARLRCSPMKGHSHVYWYRQLPEEGLKFMVYLQKENIIDESGMPKERFSAEFPKEGPSILRIQQVVRGDSAAYFCASSPLGQGDRSPLHFGNGTRLTVT.

In its sample, this clone was seen a few times. The J gene is TRBJ1-3, the V gene TRBV28; D is unclear. V shed 3 bases and J shed 13 bases, with 19 bases lying between them. The CDR3 sequence is 14 residues long. Looked up from germline, CDR1 is MDHEN and CDR2 is SYDVKM. The CDR3 loop is CASSLAGPSSIIYF. The CDR3 nucleotides read TGTGCCAGCAGTTTGGCAGGACCGTCATCGATTATATATTTT.

This chain uses TRBV5-1 with TRBJ2-3; D possibly matches TRBD1 or TRBD2 (5 bases each). The CDR3 covers 16 residues. Germline V lookup: CDR1 SGHRS, CDR2 YFSETQ. The V gene lost 0 bases and the J gene lost 7 bases, with 18 bases spanning the gap. CDR3 in DNA: TGCGCCAGCAGCTTGGGCCGGGACGGTGGTCGAAATACGCAGTATTTT. It encodes CASSLGRDGGRNTQYF. The full variable domain, its missing parts supplied by reference TRBV5-1 and TRBJ2-3, is KAGVTQTPRYLIKTRGQQVTLSCSPISGHRSVSWYQQTPGQGLQFLFEYFSETQRNKGNFPGRFSGRQFSNSRSEMNVSTLELGDSALYLCASSLGRDGGRNTQYFGPGTRLTVL.

The chain recombines TRBV13 with TRBJ2-2; the match to TRBD2 covers 13 bases. The CDR3 length is 17 residues. V was clipped by 6 bases and J by 3 bases; unmatched bases: 7. CDR1 PRHDT and CDR2 FYEKMQ come from the germline V gene (reference sequence). The CDR3 reads CASRQLAGGPDTGELFF. The CDR3 DNA reads TGTGCCAGCAGGCAACTAGCGGGGGGGCCTGACACCGGGGAGCTGTTTTTT.

The chain has TRBV14 and TRBJ1-2, with 10 bases that match TRBD1. Germline V gene data show CDR1 as SGHDN and CDR2 as FVKESK. This CDR3 has 14 amino acids. The ends lost 4 bases at V and 7 bases at J; junction bases unmatched: 6. CDR3 in DNA: TGTGCCAGCAGCCCGGGACAGGGGTTCGGTGGCTACACCTTC. Protein sequence: CASSPGQGFGGYTF.

V is TRBV6-5 and J is TRBJ1-2; TRBD1 might be the D (6 bases). V was cut by 0 bases and J by 5 bases, with 16 bases left in between. Germline V lookup: CDR1 MNHEY, CDR2 SVGAGI. This CDR3 spans 16 amino acids. This CDR3 is CASSYSSFARGYGYTF. Here the CDR3 DNA reads TGTGCCAGCAGTTACTCCTCTTTCGCCAGGGGATATGGCTACACCTTC.

The chain is built from TRBV30 and TRBJ2-2; tentative D call: TRBD1 (6 bases). V gave up 0 bases and J gave up 4 bases, with 12 bases separating them. The germline gives CDR1 GTSNPN, CDR2 SVGIG (reference sequence). This CDR3 is built from 15 residues. CDR3 DNA: TGTGCCTGGAGTGTAGTCAGGGGCGGCACCGGGGAGCTGTTTTTT. Translation: CAWSVVRGGTGELFF.

As for this clone: Distinct nucleotide sequences in the sample also encode this CDR3. This chain uses TRBV5-1 with TRBJ2-5; tentatively, D is TRBD2 (6 bases). CDR3 length: 14 amino acids. CDR1 is SGHRS and CDR2 is YFSETQ in the germline V gene. The V end was cut by 0 bases, the J end by 2 bases, with 8 bases between. Here the CDR3 DNA reads TGCGCCAGCAGCTTGGGAGGAGGGCAAGAGACCCAGTACTTC. Its translation is CASSLGGGQETQYF.

As concerns this clone: The sample contains more than one DNA sequence encoding this CDR3. The chain carries TRBV10-2 and TRBJ2-5; D is uncertain. V lost 0 bases and J lost 5, with 1 base in between. CDR3 size: 11 residues. Germline assignment: CDR1 WSHSY and CDR2 SAAADI. The CDR3 nucleotides read TGCGCCAGCAGTGAGTCGGAGACCCAGTACTTC. As protein: CASSESETQYF.

The chain joins TRBV6-6 to TRBJ2-3; 13 nucleotides align to TRBD2. The CDR3 contains 16 residues. The V gene end was trimmed by 4 bases and the J gene end by 5 bases; junction bases not matched to a gene: 6. Germline V gives CDR1 MNHNY, CDR2 SVGAGI (reference sequence). CDR3 in amino acids: CASSLLAGGPKDTQYF. The CDR3, as DNA: TGTGCCAGCAGTTTACTAGCGGGAGGGCCCAAAGATACGCAGTATTTT.

The chain joins TRBV5-1 to TRBJ2-7; 8 nucleotides align to TRBD1. The CDR3 has 15 residues. Trimming at V came to 4 bases and at J to 6 bases, leaving 12 bases not matched to a gene. Germline loops: CDR1 SGHRS, CDR2 YFSETQ. CDR3 sequence reads: CASSLLDRESREQYF. The CDR3 bases are TGCGCCAGCAGCCTCTTGGACAGGGAAAGCCGCGAGCAGTACTTC.

This clone was seen a handful of times. The identical CDR3 is also encoded by other nucleotide sequences in the sample. This chain joins TRBV5-4 and TRBJ1-2, with D unresolved. The V end was cut by 1 base, the J end by 8 bases, with 12 bases between. The germline V gene encodes CDR1 SGHNT and CDR2 YYREEE (reference sequence). The CDR3 contains 13 residues. CDR3: CASSLPAGYGYTF. The DNA for the CDR3 is TGTGCCAGCAGCTTGCCGGCGGGATACGGCTACACCTTC. The whole variable domain, remainder taken from reference TRBV5-4 and TRBJ1-2, is ETGVTQSPTHLIKTRGQQVTLRCSSQSGHNTVSWYQQALGQGPQFIFQYYREEENGRGNFPPRFSGLQFPNYSSELNVNALELDDSALYLCASSLPAGYGYTFGSGTRLTVV.

This clone was found once. This chain connects TRBV7-3 to TRBJ2-2, with 7 bases identical to TRBD1. V lost 4 bases and J lost 6; bases outside the gene matches: 5. Per germline, CDR1 SGHTA and CDR2 FQGTGA. The CDR3 spans 14 residues. CDR3 region: CASSSSTGAGELFF. In DNA, the CDR3 is TGTGCCAGCAGCTCATCTACAGGGGCCGGGGAGCTGTTTTTT. The variable domain in full, completed from reference TRBV7-3 and TRBJ2-2, reads GAGVSQTPSNKVTEKGKYVELRCDPISGHTALYWYRQSLGQGPEFLIYFQGTGAADDSGLPNDRFFAVRPEGSVSTLKIQRTERGDSAVYLCASSSSTGAGELFFGEGSRLTVL.